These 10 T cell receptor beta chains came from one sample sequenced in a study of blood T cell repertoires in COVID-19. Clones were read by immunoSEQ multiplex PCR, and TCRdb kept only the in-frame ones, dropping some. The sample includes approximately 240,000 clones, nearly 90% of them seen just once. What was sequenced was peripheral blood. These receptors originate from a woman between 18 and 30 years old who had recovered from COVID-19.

This CDR3 is CATSQGTETGELFF. Here the CDR3 DNA reads TGTGCCACCAGTCAGGGGACGGAGACCGGGGAGCTGTTTTTT. V and J are TRBV24-1 and TRBJ2-2, with D possibly matching TRBD1 (6 bases). Trimming removed 6 bases at V and 5 bases at J, with 12 bases between. CDR1 is KGHDR and CDR2 is SFDVKD in the germline V gene. The CDR3 is made up of 14 amino acids.

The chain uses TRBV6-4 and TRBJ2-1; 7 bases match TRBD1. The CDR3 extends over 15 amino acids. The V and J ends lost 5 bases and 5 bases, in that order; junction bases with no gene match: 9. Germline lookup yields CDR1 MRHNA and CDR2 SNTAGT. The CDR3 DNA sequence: TGTGCCAGCAGTCAATTCGCAGGGGGAAACAATGAGCAGTTCTTC. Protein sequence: CASSQFAGGNNEQFF.

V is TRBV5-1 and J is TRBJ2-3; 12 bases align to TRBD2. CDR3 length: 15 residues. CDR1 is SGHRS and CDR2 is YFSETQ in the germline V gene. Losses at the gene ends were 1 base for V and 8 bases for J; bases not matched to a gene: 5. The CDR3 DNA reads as TGCGCCAGCAGCTTGCTAGCGGGAGGGCCGCCTACGCAGTATTTT. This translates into CASSLLAGGPPTQYF.

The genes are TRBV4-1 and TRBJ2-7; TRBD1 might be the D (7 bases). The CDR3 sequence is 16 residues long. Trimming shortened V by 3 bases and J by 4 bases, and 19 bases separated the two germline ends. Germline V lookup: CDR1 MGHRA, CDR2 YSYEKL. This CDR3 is CASSQPRRGQKYEQYF. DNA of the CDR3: TGCGCCAGCAGCCAGCCAAGGAGGGGGCAGAAATACGAGCAGTACTTC.

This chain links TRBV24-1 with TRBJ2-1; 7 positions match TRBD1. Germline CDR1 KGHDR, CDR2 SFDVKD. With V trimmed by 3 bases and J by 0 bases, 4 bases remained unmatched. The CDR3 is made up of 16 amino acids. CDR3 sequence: CATSDGTASSYNEQFF. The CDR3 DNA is TGTGCCACCAGTGATGGGACAGCCAGCTCCTACAATGAGCAGTTCTTC.

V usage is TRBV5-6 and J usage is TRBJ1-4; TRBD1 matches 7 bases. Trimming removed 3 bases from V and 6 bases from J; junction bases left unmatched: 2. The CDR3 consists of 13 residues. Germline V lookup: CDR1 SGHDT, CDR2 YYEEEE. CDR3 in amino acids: CASSSGQYEKLFF. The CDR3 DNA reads TGTGCCAGCAGCTCGGGACAGTATGAAAAACTGTTTTTT.

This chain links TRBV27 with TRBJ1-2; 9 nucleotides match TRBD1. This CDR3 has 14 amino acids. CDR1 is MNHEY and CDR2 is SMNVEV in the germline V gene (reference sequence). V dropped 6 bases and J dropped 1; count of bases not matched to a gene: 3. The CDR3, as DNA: TGTGCCAGCAGGGGACAGGGCCTTAACTATGGCTACACCTTC. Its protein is CASRGQGLNYGYTF.

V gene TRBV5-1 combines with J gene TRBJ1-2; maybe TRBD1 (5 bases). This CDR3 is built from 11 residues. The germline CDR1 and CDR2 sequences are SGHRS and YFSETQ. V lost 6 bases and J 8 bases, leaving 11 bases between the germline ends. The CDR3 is CASTQGRGYTF. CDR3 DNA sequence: TGCGCCAGCACTCAGGGAAGGGGCTACACCTTC.

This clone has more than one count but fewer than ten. The CDR3 here is CASTTSGMNTEAFF. CDR3 nucleotide sequence: TGTGCCAGTACCACTTCAGGGATGAACACTGAAGCTTTCTTT. This rearrangement joins TRBV19 to TRBJ1-1; D perhaps matches TRBD1 (5 bases). V was pared by 7 bases and J by 0 bases, with 12 bases between. CDR3 length: 14 amino acids. The germline V gene has CDR1 LNHDA and CDR2 SQIVND (reference sequence).

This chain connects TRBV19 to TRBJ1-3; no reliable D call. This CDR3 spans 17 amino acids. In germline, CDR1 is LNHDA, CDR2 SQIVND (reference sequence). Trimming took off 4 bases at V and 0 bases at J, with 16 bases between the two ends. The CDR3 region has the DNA TGTGCCAGTAGTAACGACAATCTCTACATCTCTGGAAACACCATATATTTT. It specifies CASSNDNLYISGNTIYF.